One sample yielded the 32 T cell receptor beta chains listed below, sequenced in a study of cytomegalovirus exposure and HLA in healthy donors. PCR primers comprised 60 Vbeta and 13 Jbeta primers. Only in-frame clones appear in the TCRdb table, and some are missing; sequencing was by immunoSEQ multiplex PCR. The sample shows more than 85,000 clones, 75% to 90% of them seen only once. Sequencing was done on a sample of PBMCs. The receptors were sampled from a middle-aged man in good health and CMV-seronegative.

V usage is TRBV19 and J usage is TRBJ2-5, with D maybe TRBD2 (5 bases). The assigned J gene may be wrong: the sequence end matches TRBJ2-7 better. The CDR3 length is 13 residues. Germline loops: CDR1 LNHDA, CDR2 SQIVND (reference sequence). Here the CDR3 reads CASSAAEAYEQYF. The CDR3 DNA reads as TGTGCCAGTAGCGCCGCGGAGGCCTACGAGCAGTACTTC.

CDR3 protein: CSVQTQGWAVSGNTIYF. CDR3 nucleotide sequence: TGCAGCGTTCAGACGCAGGGCTGGGCGGTTTCTGGAAACACCATATATTTT. The rearrangement links TRBV29-1 to TRBJ1-3; possible D gene TRBD1, 5 bases. Germline V gene lookup returns CDR1 SQVTM and CDR2 ANQGSEA. The CDR3 runs to 17 residues. V was trimmed by 5 bases and J by 1 base, leaving 21 bases between them. Together with reference TRBV29-1 and TRBJ1-3, the CDR3 gives the full variable domain: SAVISQKPSRDICQRGTSLTIQCQVDSQVTMMFWYRQQPGQSLTLIATANQGSEATYESGFVIDKFPISRPNLTFSTLTVSNMSPEDSSIYLCSVQTQGWAVSGNTIYFGEGSWLTVV.

The chain uses TRBV5-4 and TRBJ2-1; TRBD2 agrees at 8 bases. This CDR3 is built from 18 residues. V gave up 1 base and J gave up 7 bases; unmatched junction bases: 16. The V gene's germline CDR1 is SGHNT and CDR2 YYREEE (reference sequence). CDR3 residues: CASSLSMSSGTPRNEQFF. CDR3 nucleotides: TGTGCCAGCAGCTTGTCAATGAGTAGCGGGACTCCTAGGAATGAGCAGTTCTTC.

The genes are TRBV5-1 and TRBJ2-3; D may be TRBD1 (5 bases). CDR1 SGHRS and CDR2 YFSETQ come from the germline V gene. The CDR3 totals 11 residues. Between the trimmed V and J ends, which lost 7 bases and 4 bases, there was a span of 7 bases. CDR3 sequence (DNA): TGCGCCAGCCAGGGCTCAGATACGCAGTATTTT. This gives the protein CASQGSDTQYF.

J is TRBJ2-3 and V is TRBV12-5; 7 nucleotides agree with TRBD2. Germline V CDR1 and CDR2: LGHNT, FRNRAP. Trimming took 5 bases from V and 2 from J; bases not matched to a gene: 4. This CDR3 is 14 amino acids long. This chain's CDR3 is CASGPAGPTDTQYF. The CDR3 DNA sequence: TGTGCTAGTGGTCCAGCGGGGCCCACAGATACGCAGTATTTT.

The CDR3 coding sequence is TGTGCCAGCAGCTTAGCACGGGGGGGCACCGGGGAGCTGTTTTTT. Residues: CASSLARGGTGELFF. The J gene is TRBJ2-2, the V gene TRBV13; 8 nucleotides agree with TRBD2. CDR1 is PRHDT and CDR2 is FYEKMQ in the germline V gene (reference sequence). The CDR3 sequence is 15 residues long. Trimming cost V 1 base and J 4 bases; bases outside gene matches: 2.

CDR3 region: CASSPTGMNTEAFF. Here the CDR3 DNA reads TGTGCCAGCAGCCCAACAGGTATGAACACTGAAGCTTTCTTT. The chain uses TRBV7-6 and TRBJ1-1, with D possibly matching TRBD1 (5 bases). Germline V lookup: CDR1 SGHVS, CDR2 FNYEAQ. This CDR3 contains 14 residues. V was clipped by 5 bases and J by 0 bases, with 10 bases between them.

The V gene is TRBV11-2, the J gene TRBJ1-5; TRBD1 aligns across 8 bases. The CDR3 is 13 amino acids. The V gene's germline CDR1 is SGHAT and CDR2 FQNNGV. Unmatched junction bases numbered 7, after V lost 4 bases and J lost 11 bases. The chain's CDR3 is CASSSGQVGSQHF. The CDR3 DNA sequence: TGTGCCAGCAGCTCGGGACAGGTGGGATCCCAGCATTTT.

This chain uses TRBV14 with TRBJ2-1; D possibly corresponds to TRBD1 (6 bases). The CDR3 is 15 residues long. The V end was cut by 4 bases, the J end by 6 bases, with 16 bases between. From germline, CDR1 is SGHDN and CDR2 FVKESK. CDR3 in DNA: TGTGCCAGCAGCCCAACAGGGACCTCAGTCAATGAGCAGTTCTTC. Its translation is CASSPTGTSVNEQFF.

This chain connects TRBV12-5 to TRBJ1-1; the D gene is possibly TRBD1 (5 bases). Germline CDR1 is LGHNT and CDR2 is FRNRAP. Trimming took off 2 bases at V and 5 bases at J, with 18 bases between the two ends. There are 16 residues in the CDR3. CDR3 nucleotides: TGTGCTAGTGGTTTGTCCCTGGGACGGGGGGATACTGAAGCTTTCTTT. It is translated as CASGLSLGRGDTEAFF.

The chain has TRBV15 and TRBJ2-7; tentative D call: TRBD2 (5 bases). The CDR3 is made up of 14 amino acids. Trimming shortened V by 5 bases and J by 6 bases, and 17 bases separated the two germline ends. Germline V gene sequence: CDR1 LNHNV, CDR2 YYDKDF (reference sequence). The CDR3: CATSALRELSEQYF. In DNA form, the CDR3 reads TGTGCCACCAGCGCACTCCGGGAACTAAGCGAGCAGTACTTC. Based on the CDR3 plus reference TRBV15 and TRBJ2-7, the full variable domain is DAMVIQNPRYQVTQFGKPVTLSCSQTLNHNVMYWYQQKSSQAPKLLFHYYDKDFNNEADTPDNFQSRRPNTSFCFLDIRSPGLGDTAMYLCATSALRELSEQYFGPGTRLTVT.

This clone was seen only a few times. As DNA, the CDR3 is TGTGCCAGCAGCCCCCCGCAGGGTGGCTACACCTTC. This translates into CASSPPQGGYTF. The chain joins TRBV7-9 to TRBJ1-2; possible D gene TRBD1, 5 bases. The V end lost 5 bases, the J end lost 7 bases, and 11 bases lay between the germline ends. Per the germline V gene, CDR1 is SEHNR and CDR2 is FQNEAQ (reference sequence). This CDR3 spans 12 amino acids.

The chain joins TRBV2 to TRBJ1-2; 12 bases are shared with TRBD1. This CDR3 has 15 amino acids. The germline V gene has CDR1 SNHLY and CDR2 FYNNEI. J was trimmed by 7 bases and V by 6 bases; bases with no gene match: 9. Here the CDR3 DNA reads TGTGCCAGCAGAACCGGGACAGGGGGCCAGGGTGGCTACACCTTC. This gives the protein CASRTGTGGQGGYTF.

The chain has TRBV15 and TRBJ1-2; 7 bases align to TRBD1. This CDR3 spans 14 amino acids. Germline CDR1 and CDR2: LNHNV and YYDKDF (reference sequence). V dropped 1 base and J dropped 8; count of bases not matched to a gene: 7. The CDR3 DNA reads TGTGCCACCAGCAGAGCCCAGGGGGAAATCGGCTACACCTTC. This sequence encodes CATSRAQGEIGYTF.

This chain uses TRBV5-6 with TRBJ2-7, with D unresolved. With 1 base removed from V and 2 bases from J, the gap between germline ends came to 7 bases. CDR3 length: 13 residues. CDR1 is SGHDT, CDR2 YYEEEE, per germline. The CDR3 protein is CASSLPRAYEQYF. The CDR3 DNA reads TGTGCCAGCAGCTTGCCCCGGGCCTACGAGCAGTACTTC.

V usage is TRBV6-5 and J usage is TRBJ1-6, with a tentative D call TRBD1 (5 bases). CDR3 size: 14 residues. Germline V gives CDR1 MNHEY, CDR2 SVGAGI. The V end lost 5 bases, the J end lost 10 bases, and 15 bases lay between the germline ends. The CDR3 DNA is TGTGCCAGCAGTCGGGTACAGGAGGGGTCACCCCTCCACTTT. This translates into CASSRVQEGSPLHF.

The count of this clone is one. This sequence joins TRBV6-1 and TRBJ1-2; no reliable D call. Trimming removed 4 bases from V and 7 bases from J, with 7 bases in between. The length of the CDR3 is 11 residues. CDR1 MNHNS and CDR2 SASEGT come from the germline V gene. CDR3 DNA: TGTGCCAGCAGTGGAGGGAGTGGCTACACCTTC. Protein: CASSGGSGYTF.

Concerning this clone: Relative to the germline gene, one junction end is altered; a read error may explain this. The V call is TRBV7-9, the J call TRBJ2-3, with 10 bases fitting TRBD1. CDR1 and CDR2 from the germline V gene are SEHNR and FQNEAQ (reference sequence). The CDR3 has 15 amino acids. CDR3 nucleotides: TGTTCCAGCAGCTTCGACAGGGGGCTTTCAGATACGCAGTATTTT. Protein sequence: CSSSFDRGLSDTQYF.

The V and J genes are TRBV6-6 and TRBJ2-1; 9 positions agree with TRBD2. This CDR3 comprises 16 residues. V shed 0 bases and J 5 bases; nucleotides not matched to a gene: 5. CDR1 is MNHNY and CDR2 is SVGAGI in the germline V gene (reference sequence). The CDR3 is CASSYSGSGGNNEQFF. As DNA, the CDR3 is TGTGCCAGCAGTTACTCGGGTAGCGGGGGAAACAATGAGCAGTTCTTC.

V gene TRBV7-8 combines with J gene TRBJ2-5, with 8 bases fitting TRBD1. With the DNA end fitting TRBJ2-7 better, the J assignment may be wrong. Per the germline V gene, CDR1 is SGHVS and CDR2 is FQNEAQ. The CDR3 is made up of 14 amino acids. The CDR3 DNA is TGTGCCAGCAGCCAGGGGGCGCTGAACTACGAGCAGTACTTC. Amino acid sequence: CASSQGALNYEQYF.

This chain links TRBV5-6 with TRBJ2-7; 7 bases fit TRBD2. Per germline, CDR1 SGHDT and CDR2 YYEEEE. Trimming cost V 6 bases and J 2 bases; bases outside gene matches: 8. This CDR3 has 14 residues. CDR3 residues: CASTWGGAAYEQYF. DNA of the CDR3: TGTGCCAGCACCTGGGGGGGAGCGGCCTACGAGCAGTACTTC.

The chain joins TRBV29-1 to TRBJ2-3; TRBD1 agrees at 8 bases. Germline trimming cut 6 bases from V and 0 bases from J; bases unmatched to any gene: 11. From germline, CDR1 is SQVTM and CDR2 ANQGSEA. The CDR3 length is 16 residues. CDR3: CSVDPLRGRSTDTQYF. The CDR3, as DNA: TGCAGCGTCGACCCCCTCAGGGGGCGCAGCACAGATACGCAGTATTTT.

This chain connects TRBV7-9 to TRBJ2-1; D is perhaps TRBD2 (5 bases). V was shortened by 5 bases and J by 10 bases, with 12 bases between the two germline ends. Germline-derived CDR1 and CDR2 are SEHNR and FQNEAQ (reference sequence). The CDR3 is 12 amino acids. CDR3 bases: TGTGCCAGCAGCCCAACGGGGTGGGAGCAGTTCTTC. This gives the protein CASSPTGWEQFF.

J is TRBJ2-3 and V is TRBV7-3; 7 bases agree with TRBD1. Per the germline V gene, CDR1 is SGHTA and CDR2 is FQGTGA. J was trimmed by 2 bases and V by 3 bases; bases with no gene match: 8. CDR3 size: 16 residues. CDR3 region: CASSFPGTVATDTQYF. CDR3 coding DNA: TGTGCCAGCAGCTTCCCCGGGACAGTCGCCACAGATACGCAGTATTTT.

The genes are TRBV15 and TRBJ2-5, with 9 positions matching TRBD2. V lost 6 bases, J lost 6 bases, and 11 bases stayed unmatched. CDR1 LNHNV and CDR2 YYDKDF come from the germline V gene (reference sequence). CDR3 size: 15 residues. The CDR3 protein is CATSQRIAGVKTQYF. CDR3 DNA: TGTGCCACCAGTCAGAGGATAGCGGGGGTGAAGACCCAGTACTTC.

V and J are TRBV7-8 and TRBJ1-1; 9 bases match TRBD1. The CDR3 is made up of 13 amino acids. In germline, CDR1 is SGHVS, CDR2 FQNEAQ. Trimming at V came to 11 bases and at J to 1 base, leaving 5 bases not matched to a gene. CDR3 DNA sequence: TGTGCCGTTGCGGACAGGGGGAACACTGAAGCTTTCTTT. Residues: CAVADRGNTEAFF.

V gene TRBV7-2 combines with J gene TRBJ2-1; 11 nucleotides match TRBD2. V trimming: 1 base; J trimming: 3 bases; junction bases outside the gene matches: 2. Germline CDR1 and CDR2: SGHTA and FQGNSA. This CDR3 comprises 16 residues. The CDR3 sequence is CASSLVGTSGYNEQFF. The CDR3 DNA follows: TGTGCCAGCAGCTTAGTCGGGACTAGCGGCTACAATGAGCAGTTCTTC.

The chain recombines TRBV7-9 with TRBJ2-5; 11 bases are a match to TRBD1. This CDR3 region has 17 residues. V lost 0 bases and J lost 5; bases outside the gene matches: 8. CDR1 SEHNR and CDR2 FQNEAQ come from the germline V gene (reference sequence). The CDR3 protein is CASSLARGQGVRETQYF. The CDR3 coding sequence is TGTGCCAGCAGCTTAGCTAGGGGACAGGGGGTTCGGGAGACCCAGTACTTC.

The chain recombines TRBV7-9 with TRBJ1-2; D is uncertain. The CDR3 is made up of 15 amino acids. Germline CDR1 reads SEHNR; CDR2 reads FQNEAQ (reference sequence). V lost 2 bases to trimming and J lost 7 bases, with 17 bases between them. CDR3 loop: CASSLKESGARGYTF. Written as DNA, the CDR3 is TGTGCCAGCAGCTTAAAAGAATCAGGCGCCCGTGGCTACACCTTC.

V gene TRBV6-6 combines with J gene TRBJ1-2, with D possibly TRBD1 on 5 matching bases. The V gene's germline CDR1 is MNHNY and CDR2 SVGAGI (reference sequence). Between the trimmed V and J ends, which lost 6 bases and 2 bases, there was a span of 16 bases. This CDR3 has 15 amino acids. CDR3 DNA sequence: TGTGCCAGCAGCTCCCGACAGAATTTAAACTATGGCTACACCTTC. Encoded protein: CASSSRQNLNYGYTF.

The V and J genes are TRBV11-2 and TRBJ2-1; 9 bases agree with TRBD2. V lost 1 base to trimming and J lost 3 bases; unmatched junction nucleotides: 10. CDR1 is SGHAT and CDR2 is FQNNGV in the germline V gene. This CDR3 spans 18 amino acids. The CDR3 bases are TGTGCCAGCAGCTTAGTAGCGGGGGCCGTCGCCGTCTACAATGAGCAGTTCTTC. Encoded protein: CASSLVAGAVAVYNEQFF.

This clone was detected only a few times. This chain connects TRBV6-5 to TRBJ2-3, with TRBD2 matching over 12 bases. V shed 5 bases, J shed 6 bases, and the junction held 6 bases outside the gene matches. The CDR3 spans 15 residues. Germline values: CDR1 MNHEY, CDR2 SVGAGI. The DNA for the CDR3 is TGTGCCAGCAGTGTGGCTAGCGGGGGGGCGGATACGCAGTATTTT. This gives the protein CASSVASGGADTQYF.